This note documents a single T cell receptor beta chain sequence. This specimen belongs to a study of T cell responses to AZD1222 COVID-19 vaccine. TCRdb's copy holds only in-frame clones and misses some; the assay was immunoSEQ multiplex PCR. This sample has about 120,000 clones, with around 90% found just once. Trimming removed 2 bases from V and 8 bases from J, with 3 bases in between. The CDR3 consists of 10 residues. Germline CDR1 reads MNHNY; CDR2 reads SVGAGI (reference sequence). This chain joins TRBV6-6 and TRBJ1-2; D not resolved. The sequence came from an adult in good health. The specimen comprised peripheral blood, sampled on day 0 of AZD1222 vaccination. CDR3 residues: CASSYGGYTF. The CDR3 region has the DNA TGTGCCAGCAGTTACGGGGGCTACACCTTC.